Included here is one T cell receptor (beta chain) sequence, with context. This entry belongs to a study of cytomegalovirus exposure and HLA in healthy donors. Study summary: Early release data held about 85 million unique TCRs from HLA-typed donors.

The trim removed 2 bases at V and 4 bases at J, leaving 6 bases unmatched. CDR1 and CDR2 from the germline V gene are SGHKS and YYEKEE (reference sequence). The CDR3 spans 17 residues. Vbeta (60) and Jbeta (13) primers were used in the PCR. Data came from immunoSEQ multiplex PCR; TCRdb stores just in-frame clones and leaves some out. The sample lists fewer than 70,000 clones, 83% occurring once. The sequenced sample consisted of PBMCs. The chain is built from TRBV5-5 and TRBJ2-2; 12 bases fit TRBD2. This clonotype was sampled from a human donor in good health. CDR3 DNA sequence: TGTGCCAGCAGCTTCTCAACTAGCGGGGGGTCCACCGGGGAGCTGTTTTTT. This encodes CASSFSTSGGSTGELFF.